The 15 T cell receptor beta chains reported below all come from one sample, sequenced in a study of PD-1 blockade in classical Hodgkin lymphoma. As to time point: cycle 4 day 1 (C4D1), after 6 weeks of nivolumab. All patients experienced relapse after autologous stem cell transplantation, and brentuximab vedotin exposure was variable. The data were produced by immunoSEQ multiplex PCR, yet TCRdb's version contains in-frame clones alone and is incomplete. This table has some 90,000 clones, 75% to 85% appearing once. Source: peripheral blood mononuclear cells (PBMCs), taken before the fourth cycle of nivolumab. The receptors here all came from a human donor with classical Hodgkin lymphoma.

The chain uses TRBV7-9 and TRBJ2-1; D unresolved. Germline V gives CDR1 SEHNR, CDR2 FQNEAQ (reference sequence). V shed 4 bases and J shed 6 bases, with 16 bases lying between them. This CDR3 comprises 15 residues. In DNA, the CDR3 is TGTGCCAGCAGCTCGACTTCCACGCCGTCCAATGAGCAGTTCTTC. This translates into CASSSTSTPSNEQFF. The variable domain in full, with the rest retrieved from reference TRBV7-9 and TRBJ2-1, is DTGVSQNPRHKITKRGQNVTFRCDPISEHNRLYWYRQTLGQGPEFLTYFQNEAQLEKSRLLSDRFSAERPKGSFSTLEIQRTEQGDSAMYLCASSSTSTPSNEQFFGPGTRLTVL.

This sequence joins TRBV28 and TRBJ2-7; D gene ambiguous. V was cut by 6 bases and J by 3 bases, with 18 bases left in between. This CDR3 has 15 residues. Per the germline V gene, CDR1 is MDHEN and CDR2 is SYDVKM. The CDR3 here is CASSPFPTNNYEQYF. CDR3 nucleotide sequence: TGTGCCAGCAGCCCTTTCCCAACCAACAACTACGAGCAGTACTTC. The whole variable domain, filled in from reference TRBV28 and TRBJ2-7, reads DVKVTQSSRYLVKRTGEKVFLECVQDMDHENMFWYRQDPGLGLRLIYFSYDVKMKEKGDIPEGYSVSREKKERFSLILESASTNQTSMYLCASSPFPTNNYEQYFGPGTRLTVT.

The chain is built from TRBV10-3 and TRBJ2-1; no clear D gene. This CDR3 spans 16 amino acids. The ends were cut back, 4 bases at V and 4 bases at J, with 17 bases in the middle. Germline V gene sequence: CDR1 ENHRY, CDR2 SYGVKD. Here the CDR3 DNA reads TGTGCCATCAGTGGGCAGGAGACTCGCTCATACAATGAGCAGTTCTTC. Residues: CAISGQETRSYNEQFF.

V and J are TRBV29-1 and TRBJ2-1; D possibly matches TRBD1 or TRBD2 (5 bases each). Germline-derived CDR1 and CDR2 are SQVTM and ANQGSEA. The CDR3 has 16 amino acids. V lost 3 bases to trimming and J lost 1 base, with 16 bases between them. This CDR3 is CSVEGVDASSYNEQFF. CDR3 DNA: TGCAGCGTTGAGGGGGTGGACGCTTCTTCCTACAATGAGCAGTTCTTC.

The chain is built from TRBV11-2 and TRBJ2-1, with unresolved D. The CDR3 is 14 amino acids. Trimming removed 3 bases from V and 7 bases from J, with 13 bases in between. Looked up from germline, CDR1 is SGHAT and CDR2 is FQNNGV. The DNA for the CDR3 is TGTGCCAGCAGCTTGAGCCTTCTTGCGAATGAGCAGTTCTTC. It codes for CASSLSLLANEQFF.

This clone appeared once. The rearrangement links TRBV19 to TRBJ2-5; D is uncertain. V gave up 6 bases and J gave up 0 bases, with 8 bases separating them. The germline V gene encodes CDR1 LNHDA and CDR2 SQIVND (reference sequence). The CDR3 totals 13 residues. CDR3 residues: CASRTSNQETQYF. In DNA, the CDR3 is TGTGCCAGTAGGACCTCGAACCAAGAGACCCAGTACTTC. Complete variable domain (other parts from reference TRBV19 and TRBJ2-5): DGGITQSPKYLFRKEGQNVTLSCEQNLNHDAMYWYRQDPGQGLRLIYYSQIVNDFQKGDIAEGYSVSREKKESFPLTVTSAQKNPTAFYLCASRTSNQETQYFGPGTRLLVL.

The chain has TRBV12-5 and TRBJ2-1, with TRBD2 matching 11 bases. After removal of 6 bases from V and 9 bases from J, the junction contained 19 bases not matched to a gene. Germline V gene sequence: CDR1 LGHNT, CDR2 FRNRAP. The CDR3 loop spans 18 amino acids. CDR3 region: CASGLNQGGLAGGTEQFF. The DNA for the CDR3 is TGTGCTAGTGGCCTAAACCAGGGAGGGCTAGCGGGAGGTACTGAGCAGTTCTTC. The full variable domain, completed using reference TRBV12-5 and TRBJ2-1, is DARVTQTPRHKVTEMGQEVTMRCQPILGHNTVFWYRQTMMQGLELLAYFRNRAPLDDSGMPKDRFSAEMPDATLATLKIQPSEPRDSAVYFCASGLNQGGLAGGTEQFFGPGTRLTVL.

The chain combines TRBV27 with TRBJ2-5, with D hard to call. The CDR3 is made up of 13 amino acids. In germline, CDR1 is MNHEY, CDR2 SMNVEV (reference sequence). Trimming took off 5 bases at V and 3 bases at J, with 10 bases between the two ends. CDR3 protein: CASSPTLKETQYF. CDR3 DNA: TGTGCCAGCAGTCCTACCCTGAAAGAGACCCAGTACTTC.

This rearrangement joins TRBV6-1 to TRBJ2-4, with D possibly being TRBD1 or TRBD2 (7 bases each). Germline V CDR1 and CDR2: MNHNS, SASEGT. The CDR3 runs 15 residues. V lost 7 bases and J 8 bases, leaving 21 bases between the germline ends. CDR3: CASNPAMAGGDIQYF. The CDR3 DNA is TGTGCCAGCAACCCCGCGATGGCAGGGGGGGACATTCAGTACTTC.

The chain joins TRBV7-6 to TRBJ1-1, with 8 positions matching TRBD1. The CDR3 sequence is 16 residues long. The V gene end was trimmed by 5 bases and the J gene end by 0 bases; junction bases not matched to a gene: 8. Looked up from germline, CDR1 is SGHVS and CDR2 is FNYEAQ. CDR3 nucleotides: TGTGCCAGCAGCACCCGTCCGACAGGGGTGAACACTGAAGCTTTCTTT. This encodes CASSTRPTGVNTEAFF.

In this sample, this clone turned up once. The CDR3 is CASSLVAGPNQPQHF. In nucleotides, the CDR3 is TGTGCCAGCAGCTTAGTTGCGGGACCCAATCAGCCCCAGCATTTT. The chain has TRBV7-2 and TRBJ1-5; perhaps TRBD1 as D (5 bases). V shed 1 base and J shed 3 bases, with 10 bases lying between them. The CDR3 loop spans 15 amino acids. Germline CDR1 reads SGHTA; CDR2 reads FQGNSA.

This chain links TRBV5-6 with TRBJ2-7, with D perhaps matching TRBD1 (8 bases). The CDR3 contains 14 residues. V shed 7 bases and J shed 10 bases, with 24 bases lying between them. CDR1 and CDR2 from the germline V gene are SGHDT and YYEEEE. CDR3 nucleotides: TGTGCCAGCGACAGGGGAGGGGGTATTCCCCCCCAGTACTTC. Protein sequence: CASDRGGGIPPQYF.

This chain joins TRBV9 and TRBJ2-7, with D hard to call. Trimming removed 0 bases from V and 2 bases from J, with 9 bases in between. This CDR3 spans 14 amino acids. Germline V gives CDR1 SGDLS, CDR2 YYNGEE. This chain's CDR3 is CASSVGQLPYEQYF. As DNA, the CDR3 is TGTGCCAGCAGCGTAGGGCAATTACCCTACGAGCAGTACTTC.

For the CDR3, the DNA is TGCGCCAGCAGTGTGCAGGGCTCGGGTGAGCAGTTCTTC. This encodes CASSVQGSGEQFF. V gene TRBV10-1 combines with J gene TRBJ2-1, with TRBD1 as a possible D gene (5 bases). Germline CDR1 reads WNHNN; CDR2 reads SYGVQD (reference sequence). The CDR3 totals 13 residues. Trimming took off 4 bases at V and 9 bases at J, with 13 bases between the two ends.

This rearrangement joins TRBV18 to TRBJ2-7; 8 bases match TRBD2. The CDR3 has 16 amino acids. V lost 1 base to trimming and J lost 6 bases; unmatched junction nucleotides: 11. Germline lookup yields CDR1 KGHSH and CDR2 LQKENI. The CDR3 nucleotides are TGTGCCAGCTCACCACAGACTAGCGACGGGGGGGGCGAGCAGTACTTC. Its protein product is CASSPQTSDGGGEQYF.